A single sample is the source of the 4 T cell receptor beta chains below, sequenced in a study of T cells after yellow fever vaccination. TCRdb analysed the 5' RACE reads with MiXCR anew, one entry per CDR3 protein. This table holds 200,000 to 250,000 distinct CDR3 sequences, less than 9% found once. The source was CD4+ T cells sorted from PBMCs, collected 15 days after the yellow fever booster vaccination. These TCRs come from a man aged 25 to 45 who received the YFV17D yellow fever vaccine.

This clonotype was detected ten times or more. DNA of the CDR3: TGTGCCAGCCGACCCCGGTTTGGGGGCTCCTACAATGAGCAGTTCTTC. Translation gives CASRPRFGGSYNEQFF. This chain joins TRBV6-5 and TRBJ2-1; the D gene could be TRBD1 or TRBD2 (5 bases each). The CDR3 has 16 residues. CDR1 is MNHEY and CDR2 is SVGAGI in the germline V gene. The V gene lost 8 bases and the J gene lost 0 bases, with 17 bases spanning the gap.

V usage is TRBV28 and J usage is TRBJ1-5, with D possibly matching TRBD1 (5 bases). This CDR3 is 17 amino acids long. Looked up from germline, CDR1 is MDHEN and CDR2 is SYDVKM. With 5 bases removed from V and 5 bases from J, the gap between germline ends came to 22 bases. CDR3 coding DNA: TGTGCCAGCAGTCCCTATGGGACCGGACGGTTCGATCAGCCCCAGCATTTT. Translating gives CASSPYGTGRFDQPQHF. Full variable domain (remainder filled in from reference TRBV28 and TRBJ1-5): DVKVTQSSRYLVKRTGEKVFLECVQDMDHENMFWYRQDPGLGLRLIYFSYDVKMKEKGDIPEGYSVSREKKERFSLILESASTNQTSMYLCASSPYGTGRFDQPQHFGDGTRLSIL.

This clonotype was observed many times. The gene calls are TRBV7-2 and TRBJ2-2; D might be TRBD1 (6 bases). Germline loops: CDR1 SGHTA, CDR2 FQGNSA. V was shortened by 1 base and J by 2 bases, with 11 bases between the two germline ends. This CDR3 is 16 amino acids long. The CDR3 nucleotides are TGTGCCAGCAGCTTAGTAGGGGGATACAACACCGGGGAGCTGTTTTTT. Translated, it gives CASSLVGGYNTGELFF.

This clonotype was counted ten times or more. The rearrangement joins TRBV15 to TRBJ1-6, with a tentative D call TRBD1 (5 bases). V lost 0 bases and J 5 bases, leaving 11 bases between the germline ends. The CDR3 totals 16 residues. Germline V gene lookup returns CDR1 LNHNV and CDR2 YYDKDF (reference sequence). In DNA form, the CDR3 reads TGTGCCACCAGCAGAGATCGCAACAGGAATAATTCACCCCTCCACTTT. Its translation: CATSRDRNRNNSPLHF.